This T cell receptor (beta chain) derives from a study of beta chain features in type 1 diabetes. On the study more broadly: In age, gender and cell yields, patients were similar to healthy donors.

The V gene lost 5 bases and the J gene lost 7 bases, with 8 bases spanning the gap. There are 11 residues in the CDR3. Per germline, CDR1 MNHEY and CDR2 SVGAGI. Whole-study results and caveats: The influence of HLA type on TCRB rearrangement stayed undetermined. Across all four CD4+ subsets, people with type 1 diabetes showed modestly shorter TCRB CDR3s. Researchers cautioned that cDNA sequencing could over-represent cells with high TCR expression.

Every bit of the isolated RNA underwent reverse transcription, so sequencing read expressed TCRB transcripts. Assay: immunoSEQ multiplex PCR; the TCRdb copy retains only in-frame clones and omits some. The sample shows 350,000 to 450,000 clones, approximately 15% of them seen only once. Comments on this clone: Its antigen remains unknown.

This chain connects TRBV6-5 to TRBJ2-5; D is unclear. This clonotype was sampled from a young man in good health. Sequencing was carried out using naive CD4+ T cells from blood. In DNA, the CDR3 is TGTGCCAGCAGTAAACTTGGGACCCAGTACTTC. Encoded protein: CASSKLGTQYF.